The 32 T cell receptor beta chains given below trace back to one sample, sequenced in a study of T cell repertoires in cytomegalovirus infection. One entry per CDR3 protein results from TCRdb running MiXCR on the reads. Among some 100,000 distinct CDR3 sequences, less than 25% were seen once, and the ten largest hold more than 35%. What was sequenced was CD8+ T cells from PBMCs. The source is a human donor in good health (CMV status not recorded). Some clones in this sample may be carry-over from other donors' samples.

The sample holds a few counts of this clonotype. This sequence joins TRBV12-3 or TRBV12-4 and TRBJ2-2; perhaps TRBD1 as D (6 bases). Trimming stripped 3 bases from V and 7 bases from J, with 12 bases between. The CDR3 spans 14 residues. The DNA for the CDR3 is TGTGCCAGCAGTTTCGGCAGGGGAAGCGGGGAGCTGTTTTTT. Its translation is CASSFGRGSGELFF.

This chain uses TRBV27 with TRBJ2-5; TRBD2 agrees at 11 bases. The length of the CDR3 is 15 residues. Germline CDR1 is MNHEY and CDR2 is SMNVEV (reference sequence). V shed 6 bases, J shed 5 bases, and the junction held 8 bases outside the gene matches. CDR3 sequence (DNA): TGTGCCAGCAGCCTTAGCGGGGGGGCAGGGGAGACCCAGTACTTC. Its translation: CASSLSGGAGETQYF.

This clonotype was detected a few times. The chain links TRBV27 to TRBJ1-2; D remains ambiguous. The ends were cut back, 2 bases at V and 0 bases at J, with 10 bases in the middle. This CDR3 spans 15 amino acids. Per the germline V gene, CDR1 is MNHEY and CDR2 is SMNVEV (reference sequence). The CDR3 sequence is CASSLSPTTNYGYTF. Here the CDR3 DNA reads TGTGCCAGCAGTTTAAGTCCGACCACTAACTATGGCTACACCTTC.

The chain is built from TRBV6-2 or TRBV6-3 and TRBJ2-5, with D possibly TRBD2 on 6 matching bases. Germline V gives CDR1 MNHEY, CDR2 SVGEGT. V lost 4 bases, J lost 5 bases, and 14 bases lay in between. CDR3 length equals 14 residues. This CDR3 is CASSSDYSGETQYF. The CDR3 nucleotides are TGTGCCAGCAGTTCGGACTATTCCGGGGAGACCCAGTACTTC.

This clonotype turned up a few times. The V and J genes are TRBV5-1 and TRBJ2-7; 7 positions match TRBD1. Unmatched junction bases numbered 1, after V lost 3 bases and J lost 7 bases. The CDR3 is 11 amino acids. In germline, CDR1 is SGHRS, CDR2 YFSETQ. As DNA, the CDR3 is TGCGCCAGCAGCTCGGACAGGGAGCAGTACTTC. Its protein product is CASSSDREQYF.

This clonotype was counted a few times. The chain's CDR3 is CATSGASDRAGEQYF. In DNA, the CDR3 is TGTGCCACCAGCGGGGCCTCGGACAGGGCAGGCGAGCAGTACTTC. The genes are TRBV15 and TRBJ2-7; 8 positions agree with TRBD1. V trimming: 5 bases; J trimming: 6 bases; junction bases outside the gene matches: 12. The CDR3 covers 15 residues. Germline V gives CDR1 LNHNV, CDR2 YYDKDF (reference sequence).

This clonotype was counted at least ten times. The gene calls are TRBV11-2 and TRBJ2-1; no reliable D call. Between the trimmed V and J ends, which lost 1 base and 8 bases, there was a span of 12 bases. CDR1 is SGHAT, CDR2 FQNNGV, per germline. The CDR3 loop spans 14 amino acids. Here the CDR3 DNA reads TGTGCCAGCAGCTTAGTAGGACCCGATTATGAGCAGTTCTTC. Translating it yields CASSLVGPDYEQFF.

The table lists this clonotype with many counts. CDR3 sequence reads: CASSLEFLSYEQYF. The CDR3 DNA follows: TGTGCCAGCAGCTTGGAGTTTTTATCGTACGAGCAGTACTTC. The chain links TRBV7-2 to TRBJ2-7; no reliable D call. The V and J ends lost 3 bases and 4 bases respectively, with 13 bases between them. CDR1 is SGHTA and CDR2 is FQGNSA in the germline V gene. This CDR3 has 14 amino acids.

The gene calls are TRBV20-1 and TRBJ2-1; 8 nucleotides agree with TRBD2. The germline CDR1 and CDR2 sequences are DFQATT and SNEGSKA (reference sequence). This CDR3 contains 15 residues. Trimming removed 6 bases from V and 9 bases from J; junction bases left unmatched: 16. CDR3 DNA: TGCAGTGCAACCTCGCGGGAGGTAACAAGTACTGAGCAGTTCTTC. Translated, it gives CSATSREVTSTEQFF.

This clonotype turned up a few times. The chain joins TRBV7-9 to TRBJ2-1; D is undetermined. The germline V gene has CDR1 SEHNR and CDR2 FQNEAQ (reference sequence). CDR3 size: 13 residues. V was trimmed by 1 base and J by 10 bases, leaving 11 bases between them. As DNA, the CDR3 is TGTGCCAGCAGCTTAGTACTAACTAACGAGCAGTTCTTC. Its protein is CASSLVLTNEQFF.

The table lists this clonotype with a few counts. V is TRBV28 and J is TRBJ2-5, with D uncertain. The CDR3 is made up of 14 amino acids. Germline CDR1 and CDR2: MDHEN and SYDVKM. V dropped 6 bases and J dropped 1 base, with 12 bases sitting between them. CDR3 sequence: CASRYRTTQETQYF. In DNA form, the CDR3 reads TGTGCCAGCAGGTATAGAACTACCCAAGAGACCCAGTACTTC.

Only a few counts were recorded for this clonotype. The V and J genes are TRBV6-1 and TRBJ1-1, with D perhaps matching TRBD1 (5 bases). V lost 5 bases to trimming and J lost 1 base, with 11 bases between them. Germline values: CDR1 MNHNS, CDR2 SASEGT. CDR3 length: 14 residues. This CDR3 reads CASSRLGGNTEAFF. CDR3 in DNA: TGTGCCAGCAGTCGGCTGGGGGGGAACACTGAAGCTTTCTTT.

This clonotype was seen a few times. The V call is TRBV6-1, the J call TRBJ1-5; D may be TRBD1 (5 bases). This CDR3 is 16 amino acids long. The V end lost 2 bases, the J end lost 1 base, and 12 bases lay between the germline ends. Germline CDR1 reads MNHNS; CDR2 reads SASEGT. The CDR3 nucleotides read TGTGCCAGCAGTGAATTATATCAGGGAAGCAATCAGCCCCAGCATTTT. Residues: CASSELYQGSNQPQHF.

This clonotype was seen at least ten times. The chain joins TRBV7-8 to TRBJ2-7; a possible D gene is TRBD2 (5 bases). The CDR3 length is 16 residues. The V and J ends lost 5 bases and 7 bases respectively, with 24 bases between them. Looked up from germline, CDR1 is SGHVS and CDR2 is FQNEAQ. The CDR3 loop reads CASSPTGSVVRGEQYF. Written as DNA, the CDR3 is TGTGCCAGCAGCCCGACGGGCAGCGTCGTTCGGGGAGAGCAGTACTTC.

This clonotype was recorded at least ten times. This chain connects TRBV7-2 to TRBJ2-7, with 11 bases identical to TRBD1. Germline V CDR1 and CDR2: SGHTA, FQGNSA. The trim removed 5 bases at V and 7 bases at J, leaving 4 bases unmatched. The length of the CDR3 is 13 residues. In DNA form, the CDR3 reads TGTGCCAGCAGCGACGGGACAGGGGGTGAGCAGTACTTC. Translation gives CASSDGTGGEQYF. Using reference TRBV7-2 and TRBJ2-7 for the parts outside the CDR3, the full variable domain is GAGVSQSPSNKVTEKGKDVELRCDPISGHTALYWYRQSLGQGLEFLIYFQGNSAPDKSGLPSDRFSAERTGGSVSTLTIQRTQQEDSAVYLCASSDGTGGEQYFGPGTRLTVT.

This clonotype was seen ten or more times. This rearrangement joins TRBV7-6 to TRBJ2-7; TRBD1 matches at 8 bases. Trimming at V came to 5 bases and at J to 3 bases, leaving 6 bases not matched to a gene. Germline V gene data show CDR1 as SGHVS and CDR2 as FNYEAQ. The CDR3 extends over 14 amino acids. This chain's CDR3 is CASSPRQGNYEQYF. The CDR3 nucleotides are TGTGCCAGCAGCCCCCGACAGGGGAACTACGAGCAGTACTTC.

As DNA, the CDR3 is TGTGCCAGCAGCTTATCGGAGAGGTACTACGAGCAGTACTTC. Protein: CASSLSERYYEQYF. The chain is built from TRBV7-2 and TRBJ2-7; D is unresolved. Germline V lookup: CDR1 SGHTA, CDR2 FQGNSA. CDR3 length: 14 amino acids. Trimming shortened V by 2 bases and J by 3 bases, and 11 bases separated the two germline ends.

This clonotype appeared a few times. The genes are TRBV5-6 and TRBJ2-3; 9 bases line up with TRBD1. The CDR3 runs 15 residues. The V gene end was trimmed by 0 bases and the J gene end by 6 bases; junction bases not matched to a gene: 5. CDR1 SGHDT and CDR2 YYEEEE come from the germline V gene. CDR3 DNA: TGTGCCAGCAGCTTGGGGACAGGGGTCCGGGATACGCAGTATTTT. The encoded protein is CASSLGTGVRDTQYF.

This clonotype occurred a few times. J is TRBJ2-7 and V is TRBV7-2; D perhaps matches TRBD2 (7 bases). The CDR3 is 15 residues long. CDR1 is SGHTA, CDR2 FQGNSA, per germline. V shed 7 bases and J shed 6 bases, with 22 bases lying between them. Written as DNA, the CDR3 is TGTGCCAGCAAAATGAGGGGGGGCGATCGGGTCGAGCAGTACTTC. Its protein is CASKMRGGDRVEQYF.

The table lists this clonotype with a few counts. The chain carries TRBV12-3 or TRBV12-4 and TRBJ2-7; D unresolved. The germline V and J ends were trimmed by 0 bases and 10 bases, with 13 bases remaining between them. This CDR3 is 13 amino acids long. The CDR3 DNA is TGTGCCAGCAGTTTAGCGCTGGTAGGGCCTCAGTACTTC. Translation: CASSLALVGPQYF.

The V gene is TRBV9, the J gene TRBJ1-1; D gene ambiguous. This CDR3 is built from 12 residues. V was shortened by 7 bases and J by 3 bases, with 10 bases between the two germline ends. Germline V gene data show CDR1 as SGDLS and CDR2 as YYNGEE. CDR3 sequence (DNA): TGTGCCAGCGGGGAGAAAGACACTGAAGCTTTCTTT. Protein: CASGEKDTEAFF.

This clonotype has a count of ten or more. This chain links TRBV7-2 with TRBJ2-3; TRBD1 matches 9 bases. The V segment lost 4 bases and the J segment 5 bases; nucleotides outside the gene matches: 13. Germline CDR1 reads SGHTA; CDR2 reads FQGNSA. The CDR3 length is 17 residues. The CDR3 protein is CASSSKRLDRGGDTQYF. CDR3 sequence (DNA): TGTGCCAGCAGCTCGAAAAGATTGGACAGGGGAGGAGATACGCAGTATTTT.

This clonotype was seen more than once but under ten times. The gene calls are TRBV5-6 and TRBJ2-5; 10 positions match TRBD2. The CDR3 totals 16 residues. Germline V CDR1 and CDR2: SGHDT, YYEEEE. V was clipped by 0 bases and J by 2 bases; unmatched bases: 4. The CDR3 here is CASSLALAGVQETQYF. CDR3 sequence (DNA): TGTGCCAGCAGCTTGGCGCTAGCGGGAGTACAAGAGACCCAGTACTTC. The full variable domain, in which reference TRBV5-6 and TRBJ2-5 provide the parts outside the CDR3, is DAGVTQSPTHLIKTRGQQVTLRCSPKSGHDTVSWYQQALGQGPQFIFQYYEEEERQRGNFPDRFSGHQFPNYSSELNVNALLLGDSALYLCASSLALAGVQETQYFGPGTRLLVL.

This rearrangement joins TRBV2 to TRBJ2-7; 10 positions agree with TRBD1. CDR3 length equals 15 residues. Germline assignment: CDR1 SNHLY and CDR2 FYNNEI. Trimming removed 3 bases from V and 3 bases from J; junction bases left unmatched: 5. The CDR3 nucleotides are TGTGCCAGCAGTGATCCGGGACAGGGGAACTACGAGCAGTACTTC. This sequence encodes CASSDPGQGNYEQYF. The full variable domain, with the rest looked up from reference TRBV2 and TRBJ2-7, is EPEVTQTPSHQVTQMGQEVILRCVPISNHLYFYWYRQILGQKVEFLVSFYNNEISEKSEIFDDQFSVERPDGSNFTLKIRSTKLEDSAMYFCASSDPGQGNYEQYFGPGTRLTVT.

The V gene is TRBV27, the J gene TRBJ1-2; D is ambiguous. This CDR3 is built from 13 residues. Germline CDR1 reads MNHEY; CDR2 reads SMNVEV (reference sequence). V lost 4 bases and J 7 bases, leaving 13 bases between the germline ends. This CDR3 is CASSSQPRVGYTF. CDR3 bases: TGTGCCAGCAGTTCTCAGCCTCGGGTTGGCTACACCTTC.

This clonotype was counted ten times or more. This sequence joins TRBV20-1 and TRBJ1-3; 7 bases line up with TRBD1. Germline-derived CDR1 and CDR2 are DFQATT and SNEGSKA (reference sequence). V was clipped by 3 bases and J by 1 base; unmatched bases: 3. The CDR3 is 14 amino acids. DNA of the CDR3: TGCAGTGCTAGTCCGACAGGGTCTGGAAACACCATATATTTT. It codes for CSASPTGSGNTIYF.

Here the CDR3 reads CASSFTHTEAFF. CDR3 sequence (DNA): TGTGCCAGCAGCTTTACCCACACTGAAGCTTTCTTT. The V call is TRBV5-5, the J call TRBJ1-1; D uncertain. This CDR3 has 12 residues. Trimming removed 2 bases at V and 3 bases at J, with 5 bases between. From germline, CDR1 is SGHKS and CDR2 YYEKEE (reference sequence).

The gene calls are TRBV20-1 and TRBJ1-3; D not certain. CDR1 DFQATT and CDR2 SNEGSKA come from the germline V gene (reference sequence). Deletions cut 6 bases from V and 2 bases from J, with 14 bases between. The CDR3 extends over 14 amino acids. The CDR3 region has the DNA TGCAGTGCCCGGACGGGAGCCCCTGGAAACACCATATATTTT. Residues: CSARTGAPGNTIYF.

This clonotype came up many times. The chain links TRBV7-9 to TRBJ2-5, with 9 nucleotides matching TRBD2. Per the germline V gene, CDR1 is SEHNR and CDR2 is FQNEAQ (reference sequence). The CDR3 has 17 amino acids. Unmatched junction bases numbered 9, after V lost 4 bases and J lost 0 bases. This CDR3 is CASSSRTSAGYQETQYF. Written as DNA, the CDR3 is TGTGCCAGCAGCTCTCGGACTAGCGCCGGCTACCAAGAGACCCAGTACTTC.

The gene calls are TRBV3-1 and TRBJ2-1, with a tentative D call TRBD2 (5 bases). This CDR3 spans 14 amino acids. V dropped 1 base and J dropped 6 bases, with 10 bases sitting between them. Germline assignment: CDR1 LGHDT and CDR2 YNNKEL (reference sequence). CDR3 sequence: CASSQAVASNEQFF. The CDR3 nucleotides read TGTGCCAGCAGCCAAGCAGTAGCGAGCAATGAGCAGTTCTTC.

The rearrangement joins TRBV27 to TRBJ2-1; D tentatively fits TRBD1 or TRBD2 (5 bases each). Germline assignment: CDR1 MNHEY and CDR2 SMNVEV (reference sequence). This CDR3 region has 17 residues. Trimming removed 0 bases from V and 4 bases from J, with 16 bases in between. The CDR3: CASSLSGTGYLYNEQFF. The CDR3 DNA reads TGTGCCAGCAGTTTATCGGGGACCGGGTACCTTTACAATGAGCAGTTCTTC.

In this sample, this clonotype turned up a few times. The rearrangement joins TRBV10-3 to TRBJ2-6; no firm D call. The V and J ends lost 6 bases and 4 bases respectively, with 7 bases between them. The CDR3 has 13 amino acids. Germline-derived CDR1 and CDR2 are ENHRY and SYGVKD. CDR3 in DNA: TGTGCCATCAGGGATCCCGGGGCCAACGTCCTGACTTTC. Its protein product is CAIRDPGANVLTF.